This TCR beta chain derives from a study of ipilimumab plus nivolumab after autologous stem cell transplantation. Sequenced by immunoSEQ multiplex PCR; TCRdb stores in-frame clones only, minus some. The table shows some 87,000 clones, with about 83% occurring only once. Germline V CDR1 and CDR2: SGHDT, YYEEEE. The CDR3 spans 12 residues. Deletions cut 5 bases from V and 2 bases from J, with 7 bases between. This receptor was taken from a male donor with diffuse large B-cell lymphoma. This specimen consisted of PBMCs, obtained in a trial of ipilimumab plus nivolumab as post-transplant consolidation. The chain is built from TRBV5-6 and TRBJ1-2, with D maybe TRBD1 (5 bases). As DNA, the CDR3 is TGTGCCAGCAGGACAGCGAACTATGGCTACACCTTC. Its translation is CASRTANYGYTF.